The TCR beta chain described here comes from a study of T-cell memory formation after mild COVID-19 (dated by TCRdb to about 2021). Regarding the complete study: TCR sequence clusters from the two donors were largely donor specific. In a couple of donors, T-cell clones that expanded and contracted after mild COVID-19 were tracked by sequencing TCRalpha and TCRbeta repertoires over time. Two young, previously healthy adult volunteers made up the cohort, one male and one female.

The reads were generated on an Illumina NovaSeq 6000. TCRalpha and TCRbeta cDNA libraries were constructed by 5'RACE with constant-segment primers, with sample barcodes and unique molecular identifiers being introduced. RNA was extracted from every sample with Trizol reagent. The libraries were amplified in two PCR steps, and the second step added a second sample barcode and Illumina TruSeq adapters. Sequencing of the libraries was done on an Illumina NovaSeq, producing 2 x 150 bp paired-end reads. The published analysis was carried out like this. Demultiplexing of reads and collapsing into UMI-guided consensus sequences were performed with migec v1.2.7. Using mixcr v2.1.11, UMI consensuses were aligned to TRA and TRB V and J templates and then assembled into clonotypes. Expanded or contracted clonotypes were those called significant by both edgeR and NoisET, with noise models trained on biological replicates. For edgeR calls, the cutoffs were a false discovery rate-adjusted p below 0.01 and a log2 fold-change threshold of 1. As an exploratory analysis of dynamics, PCA with hierarchical clustering was applied to max-normalized trajectories of the 1000 most abundant clonotypes. The CD4 or CD8 phenotype of responding clones was assigned using the separately sequenced CD4+ and CD8+ repertoires. The public sequencing data were trimmed at Q25 with fastp and processed into clonotypes with MiXCR by TCRdb, which kept only in-frame beta chains. Identical CDR3 protein sequences are pooled into one entry, listed with their most common genes and DNA. TCRdb assigned the V and J calls; the authors' analysis was not used. The sample records around 390,000 distinct CDR3 sequences, more than 15% of which are singletons. About 22% of the sample is held by the ten biggest clonotypes.

Results the study describes overall, beyond this receptor: Contracting CD4+ clones appeared mostly in the CM and EM memory subsets, whereas CD8+ clones were enriched in EMRA. The study included only a couple of mild cases, and larger cohorts that include severe cases with pre-infection samples were judged to be necessary. Clones that contracted from day 15 to 85 showed balanced CD4/CD8 phenotypes, whereas a second wave of clones that expanded from day 15 to 37 leaned towards CD4+. The detection of some responding clones in pre-infection memory suggests that pre-existing cross-reactive memory T cells joined the SARS-CoV-2 response. Whether the second-wave clones peaking on day 37 were SARS-CoV-2 specific was not confirmed.

Looking up the germline V gene yields CDR1 SGHTA and CDR2 FQGNSA. From its cysteine to its phenylalanine, the CDR3 spans 16 amino acids. Kept here is only the CDR3 DNA, which spans 48 bases and is read in frame from base 1. Trimming removed 3 bases from V and 4 bases from J, leaving 17 bases between the germline ends. A note on this clonotype: The specificity of this receptor is unknown. Base qualities were left out, and no much larger clone turns up one base away.

Ficoll-Paque density gradient centrifugation was the method used to isolate PBMCs. The chain is made from TRBV7-2 and TRBJ2-3, with TRBD2 as a weak D call on 6 bases. This clonotype originated in a man between 18 and 35 years old who had mild COVID-19 (a few samples of this study predate the infection). The sample titles of this study are shuffled in the database, so cell type and time point are left out; the donor was told from shared clones. The source material was PBMCs or a T cell subset sorted from them (not recorded which). The sequenced DNA is TGTGCCAGCAGCTTTGGGGGGAACTACCCCCCAGATACGCAGTATTTT. This gives the protein CASSFGGNYPPDTQYF.